The sequence of this T cell receptor (beta chain) was determined in a study of CD8 T cells in Susac syndrome. With random hexamers, reverse transcription was performed on about 0.5 to 1 ug of RNA. Multiplex immunoSEQ PCR targeted 54 Vbeta and 13 Jbeta TCR beta segments. TCRdb reanalysed the immunoSEQ multiplex PCR reads using MiXCR and keeps one entry per CDR3 protein. Of 80,000 to 90,000 distinct CDR3 sequences detected, 90% to 95% appear once; the ten largest clones hold 0.25% to 0.4%. The source of this sequence is a human donor in good health. The sample taken for sequencing was CD8+ T cells from PBMCs.

CDR3 amino acids: CATSIGTDQETQYF. The CDR3 region has the DNA TGTGCCACCAGCATAGGAACAGATCAAGAGACCCAGTACTTC. The chain recombines TRBV15 with TRBJ2-5, with D unclear. V was cut by 4 bases and J by 2 bases, with 11 bases left in between. Per germline, CDR1 LNHNV and CDR2 YYDKDF (reference sequence). The CDR3 has 14 residues.